Shown below are 9 T cell receptor beta chains from a single sample sequenced in a study of human T cells and chemical hapten exposure. Time point: patch test 2, 6 weeks after DPC sensitization. Treatment noted: therapeutic diphenylcyclopropenone sensitization with weekly scalp DPC. TCRdb analysed the RACE reads with MiXCR anew, one entry per CDR3 protein. The table includes approximately 96,000 distinct CDR3 sequences, over 7.5% detected once. This specimen was whole blood, taken in connection with sensitization to the hapten diphenylcyclopropenone (DPC). The receptor set was obtained from a woman between 35 and 50 years old with alopecia areata. Some clones in this sample may be carry-over from other donors' samples.

This chain links TRBV12-3 or TRBV12-4 with TRBJ1-2; no clear D gene. Trimming left V 7 bases short and J 4 bases short, with 10 bases between. There are 12 residues in the CDR3. The CDR3 here is CASISNTYGYTF. Here the CDR3 DNA reads TGTGCCAGCATTTCCAACACCTATGGCTACACCTTC.

This clonotype was recorded many times. The chain carries TRBV5-4 and TRBJ1-1, with 9 bases matching TRBD1. The CDR3 has 14 residues. With 3 bases clipped from V and 6 bases from J, the junction kept 6 bases outside the gene matches. CDR1 is SGHNT and CDR2 is YYREEE in the germline V gene (reference sequence). DNA of the CDR3: TGTGCCAGCAGCTGGGGACAGGGAGGAGCTGAAGCTTTCTTT. Its protein product is CASSWGQGGAEAFF.

This chain uses TRBV24-1 with TRBJ1-1; 9 nucleotides agree with TRBD1. There are 15 residues in the CDR3. From germline, CDR1 is KGHDR and CDR2 SFDVKD. The trim removed 7 bases at V and 0 bases at J, leaving 5 bases unmatched. In DNA form, the CDR3 reads TGTGCCACCAGCCGGGACAGGGTAATGAACACTGAAGCTTTCTTT. Residues: CATSRDRVMNTEAFF.

The chain uses TRBV30 and TRBJ1-1; D is uncertain. V shed 0 bases and J shed 2 bases, with 7 bases lying between them. The CDR3 extends over 13 amino acids. Germline-derived CDR1 and CDR2 are GTSNPN and SVGIG (reference sequence). The CDR3 nucleotides read TGTGCCTGGAGTGTCACAGCAAACACTGAAGCTTTCTTT. It codes for CAWSVTANTEAFF.

The CDR3 loop is CASSVGPPGVEQYF. The CDR3 DNA reads as TGTGCCAGCAGCGTCGGGCCCCCGGGCGTTGAGCAGTACTTC. The chain combines TRBV6-2 or TRBV6-3 with TRBJ2-7; D remains unclear. The CDR3 contains 14 residues. Trimming removed 6 bases at V and 7 bases at J, with 19 bases between. The germline V gene has CDR1 MNHEY and CDR2 SVGEGT.

As concerns this clonotype: With a much larger clone just one base away, this may be a read error. The chain has TRBV11-2 and TRBJ2-7; D is unresolved. From germline, CDR1 is SGHAT and CDR2 FQNNGV. The CDR3 extends over 14 amino acids. The V end lost 0 bases, the J end lost 3 bases, and 9 bases lay between the germline ends. The CDR3: CASSLEHNNYEQYF. In DNA, the CDR3 is TGTGCCAGCAGCTTAGAGCACAATAACTACGAGCAGTACTTC.

This clonotype was counted ten times or more. V gene TRBV29-1 combines with J gene TRBJ2-1, with 10 bases aligning to TRBD2. The germline CDR1 and CDR2 sequences are SQVTM and ANQGSEA. This CDR3 region has 13 residues. Trimming at V came to 3 bases and at J to 6 bases, leaving 2 bases not matched to a gene. The CDR3 DNA follows: TGCAGCGTTGACAGCGGGAGGGGCAATGAGCAGTTCTTC. Its translation: CSVDSGRGNEQFF.

This clonotype has a count of ten or more. CDR3 coding DNA: TGTGCCAGCAGCCCTGCCTATTCGGGTCTCGGGGAGCTGTTTTTT. Encoded protein: CASSPAYSGLGELFF. V usage is TRBV9 and J usage is TRBJ2-2; D is undetermined. Germline V gene lookup returns CDR1 SGDLS and CDR2 YYNGEE. V was pared by 4 bases and J by 7 bases, with 17 bases between. The CDR3 is made up of 15 amino acids. Combining the CDR3 with reference TRBV9 and TRBJ2-2 gives the whole variable domain DSGVTQTPKHLITATGQRVTLRCSPRSGDLSVYWYQQSLDQGLQFLIQYYNGEERAKGNILERFSAQQFPDLHSELNLSSLELGDSALYFCASSPAYSGLGELFFGEGSRLTVL.

In this sample, this clonotype turned up a few times. The genes are TRBV6-4 and TRBJ2-1; D is perhaps TRBD1 or TRBD2 (5 bases each). The CDR3 runs to 15 residues. Germline CDR1 reads MRHNA; CDR2 reads SNTAGT. V shed 4 bases and J shed 9 bases, with 19 bases lying between them. The CDR3 here is CASSVRGEYLSEQFF. The CDR3 region has the DNA TGTGCCAGCAGTGTAAGAGGGGAGTACTTGAGTGAGCAGTTCTTC.